These 23 T cell receptor beta chains were all obtained from the same sample, sequenced in a study of cytomegalovirus exposure and HLA in healthy donors. 60 Vbeta and 13 Jbeta primers were used in PCR. Sequenced by immunoSEQ multiplex PCR; TCRdb stores in-frame clones only, minus some. The sample lists tens of thousands of clones; about 70% were seen once. The material sequenced was PBMCs. All receptors come from a man younger than 35 in good health and CMV-seronegative.

The chain is built from TRBV27 and TRBJ1-1; D unresolved. V dropped 2 bases and J dropped 0 bases, with 7 bases sitting between them. Per the germline V gene, CDR1 is MNHEY and CDR2 is SMNVEV (reference sequence). There are 14 residues in the CDR3. The CDR3 DNA follows: TGTGCCAGCAGTTTACATAACATGAACACTGAAGCTTTCTTT. Translated: CASSLHNMNTEAFF.

This clone was counted a few times. V is TRBV18 and J is TRBJ2-1; 9 bases are shared with TRBD1. Trimming at V came to 4 bases and at J to 5 bases, leaving 9 bases not matched to a gene. Germline CDR1 reads KGHSH; CDR2 reads LQKENI. The CDR3 runs to 16 residues. The CDR3 DNA is TGTGCCAGCTCACTTAGGACGGGACAGGGTGACAATGAGCAGTTCTTC. Its protein product is CASSLRTGQGDNEQFF.

The chain employs TRBV30 and TRBJ1-5; TRBD1 is a possible D gene (5 bases). V was trimmed by 3 bases and J by 3 bases, leaving 12 bases between them. CDR3 length: 14 amino acids. From germline, CDR1 is GTSNPN and CDR2 SVGIG (reference sequence). The CDR3 DNA follows: TGTGCCTGGAGCCTAGGGGCGGACAATCAGCCCCAGCATTTT. This encodes CAWSLGADNQPQHF.

This clone was seen a single time. The chain employs TRBV7-9 and TRBJ2-2; the D gene is possibly TRBD2 (6 bases). This CDR3 spans 16 amino acids. Trimming stripped 3 bases from V and 1 base from J, with 12 bases between. Per germline, CDR1 SEHNR and CDR2 FQNEAQ (reference sequence). CDR3 amino acids: CASSLGGTLNTGELFF. CDR3 nucleotides: TGTGCCAGCAGCTTGGGAGGAACTCTGAACACCGGGGAGCTGTTTTTT.

This chain links TRBV12-2 with TRBJ2-2; the table's D call TRBD1 went unverified against the DNA. TRBV12-2 is a listed pseudogene. The CDR3 is 19 residues long. The CDR3 here is CASRLLDSVSREVAGELFF. CDR3 in DNA: TGTGCAAGTCGCTTACTCGACAGTGTGAGCAGGGAAGTGGCCGGGGAGCTGTTTTTT.

The rearrangement uses TRBV2 and TRBJ1-2; D might be TRBD1 (5 bases). The CDR3 has 14 residues. CDR1 is SNHLY and CDR2 is FYNNEI in the germline V gene. Trimming removed 6 bases at V and 6 bases at J, with 17 bases between. CDR3 residues: CASSYGRAGDGYTF. In nucleotides, the CDR3 is TGTGCCAGCAGCTACGGAAGGGCGGGGGATGGCTACACCTTC.

This rearrangement joins TRBV2 to TRBJ2-6; D is undetermined. CDR1 SNHLY and CDR2 FYNNEI come from the germline V gene. The CDR3 is made up of 14 amino acids. V was shortened by 7 bases and J by 0 bases, with 7 bases between the two germline ends. CDR3 coding DNA: TGTGCCAGCAAAACTGGCTCTGGGGCCAACGTCCTGACTTTC. Amino acids: CASKTGSGANVLTF. Based on the CDR3 plus reference TRBV2 and TRBJ2-6, the full variable domain is EPEVTQTPSHQVTQMGQEVILRCVPISNHLYFYWYRQILGQKVEFLVSFYNNEISEKSEIFDDQFSVERPDGSNFTLKIRSTKLEDSAMYFCASKTGSGANVLTFGAGSRLTVL.

The chain links TRBV6-6 to TRBJ1-5; 9 bases line up with TRBD1. This CDR3 comprises 15 residues. The V and J ends lost 6 bases and 4 bases, in that order; junction bases with no gene match: 7. Germline V lookup: CDR1 MNHNY, CDR2 SVGAGI (reference sequence). The CDR3 loop reads CASSPGTGKNQPQHF. The CDR3 DNA sequence: TGTGCCAGCAGCCCCGGGACAGGGAAAAATCAGCCCCAGCATTTT.

This clone has just a few counts. Compared with germline, one end of the junction differs, possibly owing to a read error. The chain couples TRBV6-4 to TRBJ2-7; 9 bases match TRBD1. Germline V gene sequence: CDR1 MRHNA, CDR2 SNTAGT. The CDR3 runs 12 residues. Here the CDR3 DNA reads TGTGCCAGGGGCCGGGACAGGGTAAGGTCCCAGTGG. This sequence encodes CARGRDRVRSQW.

The rearrangement links TRBV15 to TRBJ2-7; possible D gene TRBD2, 6 bases. The CDR3 has 13 residues. In germline, CDR1 is LNHNV, CDR2 YYDKDF (reference sequence). The ends were cut back, 5 bases at V and 6 bases at J, with 14 bases in the middle. The CDR3 protein is CATSGDRGVEQYF. CDR3 nucleotides: TGTGCCACCAGCGGCGATCGCGGGGTCGAGCAGTACTTC.

This clone was observed once. The chain uses TRBV30 and TRBJ1-3; 12 bases are a match to TRBD1. CDR1 and CDR2 (germline): GTSNPN, SVGIG (reference sequence). Trimming removed 2 bases from V and 0 bases from J; junction bases left unmatched: 8. This CDR3 comprises 18 residues. In nucleotides, the CDR3 is TGTGCCTGGAGTTCCCGGGACAGGGGGCTCCCCTCTGGAAACACCATATATTTT. Protein: CAWSSRDRGLPSGNTIYF.

This chain joins TRBV6-6 and TRBJ2-7; TRBD2 might be the D (5 bases). Germline-derived CDR1 and CDR2 are MNHNY and SVGAGI (reference sequence). The CDR3 extends over 16 amino acids. With 7 bases removed from V and 4 bases from J, the gap between germline ends came to 23 bases. CDR3 nucleotides: TGTGCCAGCACCCAGAGGAGGACCAGGACCCTTTACGAGCAGTACGTC. Translated: CASTQRRTRTLYEQYV.

The chain links TRBV2 to TRBJ1-2; 8 bases match TRBD1. V dropped 11 bases and J dropped 4; count of bases not matched to a gene: 3. The germline CDR1 and CDR2 sequences are SNHLY and FYNNEI. The CDR3 contains 11 residues. The DNA for the CDR3 is TGTGCCTCCACAGGGGGCTATGGCTACACCTTC. The encoded protein is CASTGGYGYTF.

V is TRBV4-1 and J is TRBJ1-5; tentatively, D is TRBD1 (6 bases). In germline, CDR1 is MGHRA, CDR2 YSYEKL. CDR3 size: 15 residues. V dropped 3 bases and J dropped 6 bases, with 15 bases sitting between them. CDR3 region: CASSHVGGVGQPQHF. The CDR3 DNA sequence: TGCGCCAGCAGCCACGTAGGGGGAGTTGGTCAGCCCCAGCATTTT.

This chain uses TRBV7-9 with TRBJ1-5; 8 bases are shared with TRBD1. V trimming: 7 bases; J trimming: 6 bases; junction bases outside the gene matches: 5. The germline gives CDR1 SEHNR, CDR2 FQNEAQ (reference sequence). The CDR3 consists of 13 residues. CDR3 coding DNA: TGTGCCAGCAACTCAGGGGGCGGTCAGCCCCAGCATTTT. Translating it yields CASNSGGGQPQHF.

The chain joins TRBV7-2 to TRBJ2-7; the D gene is possibly TRBD1 (6 bases). The CDR3 sequence is 16 residues long. V was pared by 5 bases and J by 0 bases, with 17 bases between. Germline CDR1 SGHTA, CDR2 FQGNSA. The chain's CDR3 is CASSLSATGSSYEQYF. The CDR3, as DNA: TGTGCCAGCAGCCTATCAGCAACAGGGAGCTCCTACGAGCAGTACTTC.

This clone has a single count. The chain couples TRBV4-1 to TRBJ1-6; no firm D call. Germline CDR1 reads MGHRA; CDR2 reads YSYEKL. V was trimmed by 1 base and J by 4 bases, leaving 8 bases between them. The CDR3 is 15 amino acids. CDR3 sequence: CASSQVESYNSPLHF. The CDR3 DNA reads as TGCGCCAGCAGCCAAGTCGAGAGTTATAATTCACCCCTCCACTTT.

The table lists this clone with a few counts. The chain couples TRBV27 to TRBJ1-6; 7 bases are a match to TRBD1. The CDR3 spans 16 residues. CDR1 and CDR2 (germline): MNHEY, SMNVEV (reference sequence). The junction had 6 bases not matched to a gene; V was cut back by 2 bases and J by 5 bases. The CDR3 here is CASSLGTGQNNSPLHF. The DNA of the CDR3 is TGTGCCAGCAGTTTAGGAACGGGACAGAATAATTCACCCCTCCACTTT.

DNA of the CDR3: TGTGCCAGCAGCTTAGTTATCGGCAGGGGAATATTGAAGAACACTGAAGCTTTCTTT. This translates into CASSLVIGRGILKNTEAFF. This rearrangement joins TRBV7-2 to TRBJ1-1, with a tentative D call TRBD1 (6 bases). Trimming stripped 1 base from V and 1 base from J, with 22 bases between. This CDR3 contains 19 residues. Germline-derived CDR1 and CDR2 are SGHTA and FQGNSA.

J is TRBJ2-1 and V is TRBV19, with 15 bases fitting TRBD2. Germline V gene data show CDR1 as LNHDA and CDR2 as SQIVND (reference sequence). Germline trimming cut 1 base from V and 10 bases from J; bases unmatched to any gene: 5. The CDR3 is made up of 16 amino acids. This CDR3 is CASSIGAGLAGGEQFF. The CDR3 DNA follows: TGTGCCAGTAGTATAGGTGCGGGACTAGCGGGGGGAGAGCAGTTCTTC.

The chain recombines TRBV29-1 with TRBJ2-5, with D maybe TRBD2 (6 bases). The DNA end favors TRBJ2-7, so the J call may be wrong. CDR3 size: 12 residues. Germline loops: CDR1 SQVTM, CDR2 ANQGSEA. This CDR3 reads CSVRGVGYEQYF. The DNA for the CDR3 is TGCAGCGTACGCGGGGTAGGCTACGAGCAGTACTTC.

The chain recombines TRBV29-1 with TRBJ1-2; tentatively, D is TRBD1 (5 bases). The CDR3 sequence is 15 residues long. Germline CDR1 and CDR2: SQVTM and ANQGSEA. Trimming took off 3 bases at V and 7 bases at J, with 21 bases between the two ends. CDR3 protein: CSVDRRGRDQVGYTF. In DNA form, the CDR3 reads TGCAGCGTTGATCGGAGGGGCAGGGACCAGGTTGGCTACACCTTC. The whole variable domain, filled in from reference TRBV29-1 and TRBJ1-2, reads SAVISQKPSRDICQRGTSLTIQCQVDSQVTMMFWYRQQPGQSLTLIATANQGSEATYESGFVIDKFPISRPNLTFSTLTVSNMSPEDSSIYLCSVDRRGRDQVGYTFGSGTRLTVV.

V gene TRBV27 combines with J gene TRBJ2-5, with TRBD1 matching over 9 bases. The ends lost 5 bases at V and 5 bases at J; junction bases unmatched: 9. Germline values: CDR1 MNHEY, CDR2 SMNVEV (reference sequence). CDR3 length: 15 residues. Here the CDR3 DNA reads TGTGCCAGCAGTCTCTCACAGGGGGCAGGGGAGACCCAGTACTTC. Its translation is CASSLSQGAGETQYF.